These 21 T cell receptor beta chains came from one sample sequenced in a study of blood T cell repertoires in COVID-19 (dated by TCRdb to the early 2020s). The library was made by the immunoSEQ multiplex PCR assay. TCRdb obtained this table from immuneACCESS and retained in-frame rearrangements with V and J assigned. These tables miss some clones; where compared with another copy, unresolved V genes account for less than half of the shortfall, and the remainder is unexplained. This sample lists fewer than 450,000 clones; 87% were detected once. The ten largest clones capture under 6.5% of the sample. What was sequenced was peripheral blood. These receptors were taken from a woman aged 50 to 60 with COVID-19, enrolled during active disease.

In this sample, this clone turned up a few times. The chain couples TRBV6-5 to TRBJ2-7, with D possibly being TRBD1 (5 bases). The V gene's germline CDR1 is MNHEY and CDR2 SVGAGI. The CDR3 sequence is 16 residues long. Deletions cut 2 bases from V and 4 bases from J, with 18 bases between. For the CDR3, the DNA is TGTGCCAGCAGTTACACCCTCTCTAGGGGCGTATACGAGCAGTACTTC. Residues: CASSYTLSRGVYEQYF.

V and J are TRBV10-3 and TRBJ1-5, with D tentatively TRBD1 (5 bases). The V end lost 2 bases, the J end lost 2 bases, and 7 bases lay between the germline ends. Germline V gives CDR1 ENHRY, CDR2 SYGVKD. CDR3 length: 14 amino acids. CDR3 residues: CAISEQGGNQPQHF. The CDR3 DNA reads TGTGCCATCAGTGAGCAGGGTGGCAATCAGCCCCAGCATTTT.

The CDR3 sequence: CASSSEGRVTGELFF. The CDR3 nucleotides are TGTGCCAGCAGTTCGGAGGGCCGGGTCACCGGGGAGCTGTTTTTT. This chain joins TRBV6-5 and TRBJ2-2, with a tentative D call TRBD2 (6 bases). The germline V gene has CDR1 MNHEY and CDR2 SVGAGI. The CDR3 contains 15 residues. Trimming took off 4 bases at V and 4 bases at J, with 13 bases between the two ends.

The gene calls are TRBV5-1 and TRBJ2-5; no clear D. The CDR3 extends over 16 amino acids. V lost 0 bases, J lost 1 base, and 13 bases lay in between. From germline, CDR1 is SGHRS and CDR2 YFSETQ. The CDR3 here is CASSLDPGSAQETQYF. The DNA of the CDR3 is TGCGCCAGCAGCTTGGATCCGGGTTCGGCCCAAGAGACCCAGTACTTC.

This chain uses TRBV29-1 with TRBJ2-2; 9 bases align to TRBD1. This CDR3 comprises 14 residues. CDR1 and CDR2 from the germline V gene are SQVTM and ANQGSEA. After removal of 6 bases from V and 2 bases from J, the junction contained 4 bases not matched to a gene. The CDR3 here is CSVPGQGNTGELFF. Written as DNA, the CDR3 is TGCAGCGTCCCGGGACAGGGTAACACCGGGGAGCTGTTTTTT.

V usage is TRBV18 and J usage is TRBJ2-7; 11 nucleotides align to TRBD2. The CDR3 spans 15 residues. V was pared by 3 bases and J by 3 bases, with 4 bases of the junction left unmatched. Germline loops: CDR1 KGHSH, CDR2 LQKENI. Here the CDR3 reads CASSPSGTSGYEQYF. In DNA, the CDR3 is TGTGCCAGCTCACCCTCCGGGACTAGCGGCTACGAGCAGTACTTC. Using reference TRBV18 and TRBJ2-7 for the parts outside the CDR3, the full variable domain is NAGVMQNPRHLVRRRGQEARLRCSPMKGHSHVYWYRQLPEEGLKFMVYLQKENIIDESGMPKERFSAEFPKEGPSILRIQQVVRGDSAAYFCASSPSGTSGYEQYFGPGTRLTVT.

This clone was found once. This sequence joins TRBV3-1 (or the pseudogene TRBV3-2) and TRBJ2-1; 8 bases agree with TRBD1. The germline V gene has CDR1 LGHDT and CDR2 YNNKEL (reference sequence). CDR3 length: 16 amino acids. V dropped 5 bases and J dropped 8; count of bases not matched to a gene: 14. CDR3: CASSYPTGGGLDEQFF. CDR3 nucleotide sequence: TGTGCCAGCAGCTACCCCACAGGGGGAGGATTGGATGAGCAGTTCTTC.

The chain uses TRBV30 and TRBJ2-1, with 9 bases that match TRBD2. CDR3 length: 14 amino acids. Germline V gives CDR1 GTSNPN, CDR2 SVGIG (reference sequence). Unmatched junction bases numbered 5, after V lost 2 bases and J lost 6 bases. The CDR3 spells CAWSWTSASNEQFF. For the CDR3, the DNA is TGTGCCTGGAGTTGGACTAGCGCTTCCAATGAGCAGTTCTTC.

This chain's CDR3 is CASSRGTGQRSYNEQFF. The CDR3, as DNA: TGTGCCAGCAGCCGAGGGACAGGTCAACGCTCCTACAATGAGCAGTTCTTC. V usage is TRBV5-6 and J usage is TRBJ2-1; TRBD1 matches at 8 bases. The CDR3 has 17 amino acids. Unmatched junction bases numbered 9, after V lost 4 bases and J lost 0 bases. The germline V gene has CDR1 SGHDT and CDR2 YYEEEE.

The gene calls are TRBV2 and TRBJ2-1; TRBD2 is a possible D gene (5 bases). This CDR3 has 15 amino acids. Germline V gene lookup returns CDR1 SNHLY and CDR2 FYNNEI. V lost 4 bases, J lost 7 bases, and 17 bases lay in between. The CDR3 DNA follows: TGTGCCAGCAGTGCGTGGCTAGCTTTTGTGAATGAGCAGTTCTTC. Its translation: CASSAWLAFVNEQFF.

This clone was recorded a few times. Other DNA sequences in this sample translate to the same CDR3. The chain employs TRBV18 and TRBJ1-2, with TRBD1 as a possible D gene (6 bases). Germline V gene sequence: CDR1 KGHSH, CDR2 LQKENI. Trimming removed 3 bases from V and 1 base from J, with 12 bases in between. This CDR3 has 15 residues. The CDR3 nucleotides read TGTGCCAGCTCACCGAATGGACAGTTTAACTATGGCTACACCTTC. Translated: CASSPNGQFNYGYTF.

V usage is TRBV6-5 and J usage is TRBJ1-3; the D is unclear. The CDR3 spans 15 residues. Trimming left V 6 bases short and J 0 bases short, with 12 bases between. The germline CDR1 and CDR2 sequences are MNHEY and SVGAGI. The CDR3 sequence: CASSLSGLSGNTIYF. The DNA of the CDR3 is TGTGCCAGCAGCCTCTCCGGACTCTCTGGAAACACCATATATTTT.

This chain joins TRBV24-1 and TRBJ2-7, with 7 bases fitting TRBD1. Germline values: CDR1 KGHDR, CDR2 SFDVKD. There are 14 residues in the CDR3. Trimming at V came to 3 bases and at J to 5 bases, leaving 6 bases not matched to a gene. DNA of the CDR3: TGTGCCACCAGTGATCCCAGGGGGTTCCACGAGCAGTACTTC. Translating it yields CATSDPRGFHEQYF.

The rearrangement joins TRBV2 to TRBJ2-7, with 11 bases identical to TRBD2. The trim removed 5 bases at V and 3 bases at J, leaving 0 bases unmatched. There are 13 residues in the CDR3. Per germline, CDR1 SNHLY and CDR2 FYNNEI. The CDR3 here is CASSTSGGYEQYF. CDR3 DNA sequence: TGTGCCAGCAGTACTAGCGGGGGCTACGAGCAGTACTTC.

The chain employs TRBV6-2 or TRBV6-3 and TRBJ2-1; 11 bases align to TRBD2. Germline CDR1 reads MNHEY; CDR2 reads SVGEGT. V shed 5 bases, J shed 7 bases, and the junction held 10 bases outside the gene matches. This CDR3 contains 16 residues. CDR3 amino acids: CASSTSTSGSINEQFF. For the CDR3, the DNA is TGTGCCAGCAGTACCTCCACTAGCGGGAGTATAAATGAGCAGTTCTTC.

This chain joins TRBV3-1 (or the pseudogene TRBV3-2) and TRBJ1-4; D gene uncertain. V was shortened by 0 bases and J by 12 bases, with 8 bases between the two germline ends. The CDR3 has 12 residues. Per the germline V gene, CDR1 is LGHDT and CDR2 is YNNKEL (reference sequence). CDR3 sequence reads: CASSQDLGELFF. The CDR3 DNA reads TGTGCCAGCAGCCAAGACTTGGGAGAACTGTTTTTT.

This chain connects TRBV5-1 to TRBJ1-1, with 9 bases that match TRBD1. Germline CDR1 reads SGHRS; CDR2 reads YFSETQ. With V trimmed by 0 bases and J by 2 bases, 8 bases remained unmatched. The CDR3 length is 17 residues. CDR3 sequence: CASSLGTGAIVNTEAFF. For the CDR3, the DNA is TGCGCCAGCAGCTTGGGGACAGGGGCCATCGTTAACACTGAAGCTTTCTTT.

The chain links TRBV11-3 to TRBJ1-1; the D is unclear. The CDR3 has 14 residues. The V gene lost 6 bases and the J gene lost 1 base, with 12 bases spanning the gap. CDR1 SGHNT and CDR2 YENEEA come from the germline V gene. CDR3 in DNA: TGTGCCAGCAGACGCAGAGCGGAGAACACTGAAGCTTTCTTT. It is translated as CASRRRAENTEAFF.

V and J are TRBV29-1 and TRBJ2-1, with D possibly matching TRBD2 (6 bases). The CDR3 has 15 residues. Trimming pared 3 bases from V and 2 bases from J, leaving 14 bases between. Germline assignment: CDR1 SQVTM and CDR2 ANQGSEA. The CDR3 DNA reads as TGCAGCGTTGAGGCGGCGGAGGGTCCCTACAATGAGCAGTTCTTC. Protein: CSVEAAEGPYNEQFF.

The CDR3 protein is CASSLQYSNQPQHF. CDR3 in DNA: TGTGCCAGCAGCTTGCAGTATAGCAATCAGCCCCAGCATTTT. V gene TRBV5-5 combines with J gene TRBJ1-5; D not certain. V lost 1 base, J lost 0 bases, and 5 bases lay in between. This CDR3 is built from 14 residues. The V gene's germline CDR1 is SGHKS and CDR2 YYEKEE (reference sequence).

The rearrangement links TRBV11-2 to TRBJ1-5; no reliable D call. Germline V gene sequence: CDR1 SGHAT, CDR2 FQNNGV. CDR3 length: 15 amino acids. V shed 5 bases and J shed 1 base, with 12 bases lying between them. Written as DNA, the CDR3 is TGTGCCAGCAGCCTAAGCTCGGGGAGCAATCAGCCCCAGCATTTT. Its protein is CASSLSSGSNQPQHF.